Below are 10 T cell receptor beta chains sequenced from a single sample in a study of blood T cell repertoires in COVID-19. Clones were sequenced by immunoSEQ multiplex PCR, and TCRdb holds only the in-frame ones, with some missing. The sample carries approximately 160,000 clones, 60% to 85% recorded once. The specimen was peripheral blood. All receptors derive from a man in his fifties or sixties with acute or convalescent COVID-19.

This clone showed up just once. This rearrangement joins TRBV5-6 to TRBJ2-1; the D gene is possibly TRBD1 (6 bases). The CDR3 is made up of 17 amino acids. Trimming removed 6 bases from V and 4 bases from J, with 23 bases in between. Germline-derived CDR1 and CDR2 are SGHDT and YYEEEE. In nucleotides, the CDR3 is TGTGCCAGCAACCCGGTGGTAGCAGGGGCGATTTACAATGAGCAGTTCTTC. This sequence encodes CASNPVVAGAIYNEQFF.

In its sample, this clone was seen a few times. The CDR3 loop is CASSLQGSGELFF. In DNA, the CDR3 is TGTGCCAGCAGCTTACAGGGTTCCGGGGAGCTGTTTTTT. The chain carries TRBV7-6 and TRBJ2-2; a weak D match, TRBD1 (5 bases). CDR1 and CDR2 (germline): SGHVS, FNYEAQ. This CDR3 is 13 amino acids long. Trimming shortened V by 2 bases and J by 6 bases, and 7 bases separated the two germline ends.

The CDR3 region has the DNA TGTGCCAGCAGCCAAGAGACGGGTTTCGGTCAGCCCCAGCATTTT. This gives the protein CASSQETGFGQPQHF. The chain carries TRBV3-1 (or the pseudogene TRBV3-2) and TRBJ1-5; D remains ambiguous. The CDR3 has 15 residues. The V gene lost 0 bases and the J gene lost 6 bases, with 12 bases spanning the gap. The germline V gene encodes CDR1 LGHDT and CDR2 YNNKEL (reference sequence).

The chain has TRBV19 and TRBJ1-5, with a tentative D call TRBD1 (6 bases). Germline V gene data show CDR1 as LNHDA and CDR2 as SQIVND (reference sequence). V lost 5 bases to trimming and J lost 1 base, with 12 bases between them. The CDR3 spans 15 residues. The CDR3 loop is CASSLTGFSNQPQHF. CDR3 DNA sequence: TGTGCCAGTAGTCTGACAGGATTCAGCAATCAGCCCCAGCATTTT.

The V and J genes are TRBV13 and TRBJ1-2, with 8 bases matching TRBD1. The junction had 2 bases not matched to a gene; V was cut back by 0 bases and J by 8 bases. The V gene's germline CDR1 is PRHDT and CDR2 FYEKMQ (reference sequence). This CDR3 is built from 13 residues. CDR3 residues: CASSLGRGQGYTF. CDR3 coding DNA: TGTGCCAGCAGCTTAGGCAGGGGGCAAGGCTACACCTTC.

This clone was observed a handful of times. V gene TRBV30 combines with J gene TRBJ2-5; TRBD2 is a possible D gene (5 bases). V was trimmed by 4 bases and J by 4 bases, leaving 13 bases between them. CDR3 size: 13 residues. CDR1 GTSNPN and CDR2 SVGIG come from the germline V gene (reference sequence). The CDR3 reads CAWTPGGPETQYF. CDR3 in DNA: TGTGCCTGGACCCCCGGAGGCCCAGAGACCCAGTACTTC.

This clone appeared a few times. The genes are TRBV3-1 (or the pseudogene TRBV3-2) and TRBJ2-7; TRBD2 aligns across 7 bases. Germline CDR1 reads LGHDT; CDR2 reads YNNKEL (reference sequence). The length of the CDR3 is 14 residues. With 1 base clipped from V and 5 bases from J, the junction kept 5 bases outside the gene matches. The CDR3 sequence is CASSQAGGRDEQYF. Written as DNA, the CDR3 is TGTGCCAGCAGCCAAGCTGGAGGGAGGGACGAGCAGTACTTC.

This rearrangement joins TRBV3-1 (or the pseudogene TRBV3-2) to TRBJ2-7; TRBD1 might be the D (6 bases). Looked up from germline, CDR1 is LGHDT and CDR2 is YNNKEL (reference sequence). The V gene lost 5 bases and the J gene lost 5 bases, with 10 bases spanning the gap. The CDR3 is 12 residues long. The CDR3: CASSTPGDEQYF. For the CDR3, the DNA is TGTGCCAGCAGCACCCCAGGGGACGAGCAGTACTTC.

This clone came up a few times. Other DNA sequences in this sample translate to the same CDR3. V is TRBV20-1 and J is TRBJ2-7; D is possibly TRBD2 (5 bases). Germline CDR1 reads DFQATT; CDR2 reads SNEGSKA (reference sequence). The V and J ends lost 6 bases and 5 bases respectively, with 11 bases between them. This CDR3 comprises 11 residues. In DNA form, the CDR3 reads TGCAGTGCAAAGAGCGGTCACGAGCAGTACTTC. Translated, it gives CSAKSGHEQYF.

Worth noting for this clone: At the DNA level, this CDR3 is encoded by other sequences in the same sample as well. This rearrangement joins TRBV9 to TRBJ2-7; the D gene is possibly TRBD2 (5 bases). The CDR3 consists of 13 residues. CDR1 is SGDLS, CDR2 YYNGEE, per germline. Deletions cut 0 bases from V and 6 bases from J, with 10 bases between. CDR3 residues: CASSVGGGSEQYF. Here the CDR3 DNA reads TGTGCCAGCAGCGTAGGAGGAGGCAGCGAGCAGTACTTC.